These 3 T cell receptor beta chains came from one sample sequenced in a study of cytomegalovirus exposure and HLA in healthy donors. PCR was performed using 60 Vbeta and 13 Jbeta primers. This table comes from immunoSEQ multiplex PCR, and its TCRdb copy is limited to in-frame clones, with some not included. There are about 210,000 clones in the sample; 70% to 90% occur only once, and approximately 0.24% lies in the top ten. Sequenced: PBMCs. These receptors were obtained from a girl aged 2-10 years in good health and CMV-seronegative.

The V call is TRBV29-1, the J call TRBJ2-7; 7 bases match TRBD1. After removal of 4 bases from V and 3 bases from J, the junction contained 3 bases not matched to a gene. The CDR3 is 12 residues long. Germline CDR1 SQVTM, CDR2 ANQGSEA. DNA of the CDR3: TGCAGCGTTGGGGGGACAGACTACGAGCAGTACTTC. Protein product: CSVGGTDYEQYF.

This clone was counted between two and nine times. This chain joins TRBV30 and TRBJ2-2; D is possibly TRBD1 (5 bases). CDR1 and CDR2 (germline): GTSNPN, SVGIG (reference sequence). The V end was cut by 3 bases, the J end by 1 base, with 6 bases between. The CDR3 is 13 amino acids. CDR3 sequence (DNA): TGTGCCTGGAGCACAGGGAACACCGGGGAGCTGTTTTTT. Its translation: CAWSTGNTGELFF.

The genes are TRBV5-8 and TRBJ2-7; no definite D call. Germline assignment: CDR1 SGHTS and CDR2 YDEGEE. The germline V and J ends were trimmed by 1 base and 0 bases, with 8 bases remaining between them. This CDR3 has 14 amino acids. CDR3 loop: CASSLSSNSYEQYF. CDR3 nucleotide sequence: TGTGCCAGCAGCTTGAGCTCCAACTCCTACGAGCAGTACTTC.